This passage covers 30 T cell receptor beta chains from one sample sequenced in a study of blood T cells in healthy people across ages. A second PCR, run for about 6 to 11 cycles, used a sample-barcoded 5' primer plus a J-beta primer mix. Using its own MiXCR run on the 5' RACE reads, TCRdb lists one record per CDR3 protein. The sample has 1.6 million or so distinct CDR3 sequences, almost 35% seen once; the top ten hold over 9%. Sequencing was carried out using blood. These TCRs come from a woman aged 25-40 years in good health.

This clonotype was seen only once. This chain connects TRBV20-1 to TRBJ2-3; D might be TRBD2 (6 bases). This CDR3 region has 15 residues. Germline V gives CDR1 DFQATT, CDR2 SNEGSKA (reference sequence). Trimming took 2 bases from V and 2 from J, leaving 14 bases between them. The CDR3 reads CSARITSIDTDTQYF. For the CDR3, the DNA is TGCAGTGCTAGAATTACTAGCATCGACACAGATACGCAGTATTTT.

This clonotype was observed a handful of times. This rearrangement joins TRBV20-1 to TRBJ1-2, with D maybe TRBD1 (5 bases). V was shortened by 1 base and J by 7 bases, with 10 bases between the two germline ends. Germline CDR1 is DFQATT and CDR2 is SNEGSKA (reference sequence). CDR3 length: 12 amino acids. The CDR3 sequence: CSARARAGGYTF. The CDR3 coding sequence is TGCAGTGCTAGAGCCAGGGCAGGTGGCTACACCTTC.

This clonotype has a handful of counts. This rearrangement joins TRBV6-1 to TRBJ2-7, with D maybe TRBD1 (6 bases). Germline CDR1 and CDR2: MNHNS and SASEGT. V lost 4 bases, J lost 1 base, and 11 bases lay in between. CDR3 length: 14 amino acids. This CDR3 reads CASSVQGQSYEQYF. Here the CDR3 DNA reads TGTGCCAGCAGTGTTCAGGGGCAGTCCTACGAGCAGTACTTC.

The chain has TRBV7-2 and TRBJ1-4, with D uncertain. The CDR3 contains 16 residues. Germline V gives CDR1 SGHTA, CDR2 FQGNSA. Trimming shortened V by 2 bases and J by 11 bases, and 21 bases separated the two germline ends. The CDR3: CASSLQETVGGEKLFF. The CDR3 region has the DNA TGTGCCAGCAGCTTACAGGAGACGGTCGGCGGTGAGAAACTGTTTTTT.

This clonotype was picked up a small number of times. The rearrangement uses TRBV20-1 and TRBJ2-1; the D is unclear. The CDR3 sequence is 10 residues long. The germline CDR1 and CDR2 sequences are DFQATT and SNEGSKA (reference sequence). V gave up 6 bases and J gave up 10 bases, with 10 bases separating them. For the CDR3, the DNA is TGCAGTGCCCGGGTGGAGGAGCAGTTCTTC. Translated: CSARVEEQFF.

J is TRBJ1-1 and V is TRBV6-5, with 7 bases that match TRBD1. The trim removed 0 bases at V and 0 bases at J, leaving 10 bases unmatched. CDR1 MNHEY and CDR2 SVGAGI come from the germline V gene. The CDR3 consists of 18 residues. The CDR3, as DNA: TGTGCCAGCAGTTACTCCCCCCGGACAGGAGACTTGAACACTGAAGCTTTCTTT. Amino acids: CASSYSPRTGDLNTEAFF.

The table lists this clonotype with a few counts. This chain uses TRBV20-1 with TRBJ2-2, with D maybe TRBD1 (5 bases). The CDR3 sequence is 17 residues long. In germline, CDR1 is DFQATT, CDR2 SNEGSKA (reference sequence). Trimming cost V 0 bases and J 6 bases, with 20 bases left between them. Here the CDR3 DNA reads TGCAGTGCTAGAGATCCGGCCAGGGATAATCTCCCCGGGGAGCTGTTTTTT. Its protein is CSARDPARDNLPGELFF.

Notes on this clonotype: This may be a read error: a much more frequent sequence differs by one nucleotide. The rearrangement uses TRBV4-1 and TRBJ2-6, with D unclear. Looked up from germline, CDR1 is MGHRA and CDR2 is YSYEKL. The CDR3 runs 15 residues. The chain's CDR3 is CASNQTPTGANVLTF. The CDR3 nucleotides are TGCGCCAGCAACCAAACACCTACCGGGGCCAACGTCCTGACTTTC.

This clonotype was seen a few times. The CDR3 reads CASSRWGQPQHF. In DNA, the CDR3 is TGTGCCAGCAGTAGATGGGGTCAGCCCCAGCATTTT. The chain is built from TRBV27 and TRBJ1-5; D is unclear. Germline CDR1 reads MNHEY; CDR2 reads SMNVEV (reference sequence). The CDR3 runs to 12 residues. V shed 5 bases and J shed 6 bases, with 8 bases lying between them.

This clonotype was detected a few times. The chain employs TRBV20-1 and TRBJ2-3, with a weak D call TRBD2 (6 bases). V was clipped by 6 bases and J by 2 bases, with 12 bases between them. This CDR3 spans 13 amino acids. The V gene's germline CDR1 is DFQATT and CDR2 SNEGSKA (reference sequence). The DNA of the CDR3 is TGCAGTGCGAGGGAGGCCTACACAGATACGCAGTATTTT. This encodes CSAREAYTDTQYF.

This clonotype was observed at least ten times. J is TRBJ2-1 and V is TRBV29-1, with no clear D. CDR3 length equals 14 residues. CDR1 SQVTM and CDR2 ANQGSEA come from the germline V gene. The germline V and J ends were trimmed by 5 bases and 3 bases, with 14 bases remaining between them. In nucleotides, the CDR3 is TGCAGCGTTCCGACCCCCGCGGACTACAATGAGCAGTTCTTC. Its translation: CSVPTPADYNEQFF.

This sequence joins TRBV6-1 and TRBJ2-6; D unresolved. Germline CDR1 reads MNHNS; CDR2 reads SASEGT. Trimming pared 5 bases from V and 0 bases from J, leaving 17 bases between. The length of the CDR3 is 18 residues. The CDR3 nucleotides are TGTGCCAGCAGTCCCCTCACAGATTTCCTCTCTGGGGCCAACGTCCTGACTTTC. Its translation: CASSPLTDFLSGANVLTF.

The chain combines TRBV7-8 with TRBJ2-1; 8 nucleotides match TRBD2. With V trimmed by 5 bases and J by 7 bases, 7 bases remained unmatched. Looked up from germline, CDR1 is SGHVS and CDR2 is FQNEAQ. This CDR3 is built from 14 residues. CDR3 protein: CASSRKRERNEQFF. CDR3 DNA sequence: TGTGCCAGCAGCCGGAAGCGGGAGCGGAATGAGCAGTTCTTC.

The V call is TRBV20-1, the J call TRBJ2-1; 10 bases agree with TRBD1. Germline trimming cut 5 bases from V and 7 bases from J; bases unmatched to any gene: 8. The length of the CDR3 is 14 residues. The germline V gene has CDR1 DFQATT and CDR2 SNEGSKA (reference sequence). CDR3 protein: CSALTGGKGNEQFF. The CDR3 DNA reads as TGCAGTGCTTTGACAGGGGGCAAGGGGAATGAGCAGTTCTTC.

This clonotype was found a few times. The V call is TRBV20-1, the J call TRBJ2-5; 9 bases align to TRBD1. Matching the DNA end better, TRBJ2-7 makes the J call doubtful. CDR3 length: 16 amino acids. Germline CDR1 is DFQATT and CDR2 is SNEGSKA (reference sequence). This CDR3 reads CSASPSLGTGRYEQYF. The CDR3 DNA is TGCAGTGCTAGTCCGTCCCTCGGGACAGGGCGATACGAGCAGTACTTC.

The chain has TRBV27 and TRBJ2-5; 8 bases line up with TRBD2. V lost 3 bases to trimming and J lost 3 bases; unmatched junction nucleotides: 9. Germline V lookup: CDR1 MNHEY, CDR2 SMNVEV (reference sequence). This CDR3 is built from 16 residues. The CDR3 protein is CASSLVAGPAKETQYF. DNA for the CDR3: TGTGCCAGCAGTTTGGTAGCGGGACCCGCCAAAGAGACCCAGTACTTC.

This clonotype was observed a few times. The chain is built from TRBV5-1 and TRBJ2-3; TRBD2 might be the D (5 bases). With 4 bases removed from V and 6 bases from J, the gap between germline ends came to 12 bases. Germline V gene data show CDR1 as SGHRS and CDR2 as YFSETQ. This CDR3 region has 13 residues. The CDR3 spells CASSKNSGDTQYF. CDR3 DNA sequence: TGCGCCAGCAGCAAGAACAGCGGCGATACGCAGTATTTT.

The chain links TRBV2 to TRBJ1-5; 9 nucleotides match TRBD1. The CDR3 sequence is 13 residues long. Germline loops: CDR1 SNHLY, CDR2 FYNNEI. The V gene end was trimmed by 8 bases and the J gene end by 6 bases; junction bases not matched to a gene: 5. The CDR3 sequence: CASRQGEGQPQHF. In DNA form, the CDR3 reads TGTGCCAGCCGACAGGGGGAAGGTCAGCCCCAGCATTTT.

The chain uses TRBV29-1 and TRBJ1-2; D is ambiguous. Germline lookup yields CDR1 SQVTM and CDR2 ANQGSEA. Trimming took 4 bases from V and 0 from J, leaving 12 bases between them. This CDR3 spans 14 amino acids. CDR3 DNA: TGCAGCGTTGGGGGAGGGCAAACTAACTATGGCTACACCTTC. Translation gives CSVGGGQTNYGYTF.

V usage is TRBV20-1 and J usage is TRBJ1-1, with a possible D match to TRBD1 (5 bases). From germline, CDR1 is DFQATT and CDR2 SNEGSKA (reference sequence). CDR3 length equals 14 residues. The V end lost 5 bases, the J end lost 2 bases, and 15 bases lay between the germline ends. As DNA, the CDR3 is TGCAGTGCTCGTATTAGGACAAAAAACACTGAAGCTTTCTTT. Translating gives CSARIRTKNTEAFF.

This clonotype was recorded many times. The J gene is TRBJ2-7, the V gene TRBV10-2, with TRBD1 matching 8 bases. The length of the CDR3 is 15 residues. Germline loops: CDR1 WSHSY, CDR2 SAAADI. Germline trimming cut 6 bases from V and 4 bases from J; bases unmatched to any gene: 11. CDR3 nucleotide sequence: TGCGCCAGCAGCCGAACGGGACAGGAACGATACGAGCAGTACTTC. Encoded protein: CASSRTGQERYEQYF.

The chain couples TRBV12-3 or TRBV12-4 to TRBJ2-7; the D is unclear. Trimming removed 1 base from V and 5 bases from J, with 12 bases in between. The CDR3 is made up of 14 amino acids. The CDR3, as DNA: TGTGCCAGCAGTTTAGGGGATCTTGGCCACGAGCAGTACTTC. This gives the protein CASSLGDLGHEQYF.

This clonotype has just a few counts. The J gene is TRBJ2-7, the V gene TRBV6-2 or TRBV6-3; TRBD2 aligns across 7 bases. The V gene end was trimmed by 4 bases and the J gene end by 4 bases; junction bases not matched to a gene: 13. From germline, CDR1 is MNHEY and CDR2 SVGEGT. CDR3 size: 16 residues. CDR3 sequence: CASSSYPRDYPYEQYF. DNA of the CDR3: TGTGCCAGCAGTTCGTACCCCCGGGACTACCCGTACGAGCAGTACTTC.

This rearrangement joins TRBV14 to TRBJ2-1, with no clear D. This CDR3 region has 16 residues. The germline gives CDR1 SGHDN, CDR2 FVKESK. Trimming stripped 4 bases from V and 0 bases from J, with 13 bases between. For the CDR3, the DNA is TGTGCCAGCAGCCCCCGGCCGTATAGCTCCTACAATGAGCAGTTCTTC. Protein: CASSPRPYSSYNEQFF.

V usage is TRBV6-5 and J usage is TRBJ1-1; D unclear. Germline-derived CDR1 and CDR2 are MNHEY and SVGAGI. Trimming shortened V by 5 bases and J by 1 base, and 14 bases separated the two germline ends. This CDR3 spans 15 amino acids. CDR3 DNA: TGTGCCAGCAGTCTCTTAGACGCCACGAACACTGAAGCTTTCTTT. Translated: CASSLLDATNTEAFF.

To note about this clonotype: One base away lies a much larger clone, so this may be a sequencing read error. The V gene is TRBV11-2, the J gene TRBJ2-7; D remains ambiguous. Germline V gene lookup returns CDR1 SGHAT and CDR2 FQNNGV. The CDR3 runs to 14 residues. The CDR3 spells CTSSLQPSSYEQYF. The CDR3, as DNA: TGTACCAGCAGCTTACAGCCGAGCTCCTACGAGCAGTACTTC.

This clonotype showed up just a few times. V is TRBV29-1 and J is TRBJ1-2, with 10 bases matching TRBD1. Germline V CDR1 and CDR2: SQVTM, ANQGSEA. This CDR3 region has 14 residues. With 6 bases clipped from V and 4 bases from J, the junction kept 8 bases outside the gene matches. The CDR3 spells CSVMSGTGAYGYTF. The CDR3 coding sequence is TGCAGCGTCATGTCCGGGACAGGGGCCTATGGCTACACCTTC.

The chain has TRBV5-1 and TRBJ2-4; no firm D call. Germline assignment: CDR1 SGHRS and CDR2 YFSETQ. The length of the CDR3 is 14 residues. With 4 bases removed from V and 4 bases from J, the gap between germline ends came to 12 bases. DNA for the CDR3: TGCGCCAGCAGCCCTCGGAACGGGAAAAACATTCAGTACTTC. This gives the protein CASSPRNGKNIQYF.

V and J are TRBV9 and TRBJ2-3; 8 bases agree with TRBD2. The CDR3 has 17 amino acids. Germline V lookup: CDR1 SGDLS, CDR2 YYNGEE. With 0 bases clipped from V and 2 bases from J, the junction kept 8 bases outside the gene matches. In DNA, the CDR3 is TGTGCCAGCAGCGTAGGTTGGGCGGGGGGAGTCACAGATACGCAGTATTTT. The encoded protein is CASSVGWAGGVTDTQYF.

This clonotype was recorded a few times. The chain uses TRBV5-1 and TRBJ1-4; 7 nucleotides agree with TRBD1. CDR1 is SGHRS, CDR2 YFSETQ, per germline. This CDR3 region has 15 residues. With V trimmed by 5 bases and J by 8 bases, 12 bases remained unmatched. CDR3 protein: CASRPHRGREEKLFF. The CDR3 DNA reads as TGCGCCAGCAGACCGCACAGGGGCCGGGAAGAAAAACTGTTTTTT.